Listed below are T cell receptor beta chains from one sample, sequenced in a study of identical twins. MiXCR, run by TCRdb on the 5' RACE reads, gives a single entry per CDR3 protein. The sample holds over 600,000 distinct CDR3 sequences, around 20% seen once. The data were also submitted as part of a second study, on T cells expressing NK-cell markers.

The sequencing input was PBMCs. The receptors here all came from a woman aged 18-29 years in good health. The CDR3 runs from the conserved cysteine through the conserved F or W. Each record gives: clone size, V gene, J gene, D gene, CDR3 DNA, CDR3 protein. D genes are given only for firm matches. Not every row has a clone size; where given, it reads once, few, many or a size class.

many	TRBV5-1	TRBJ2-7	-	TGCGCCAGCAGCCTGGACAGCCCCTACGAGCAGTACTTC	CASSLDSPYEQYF
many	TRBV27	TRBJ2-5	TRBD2	TGTGCCAGCAGTTTATCAAGGACCCTTAGCGGGAGACCTCCTAAAGAGACCCAGTACTTC	CASSLSRTLSGRPPKETQYF
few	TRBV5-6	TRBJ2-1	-	TGTGCCAGCAGCTCCCAGTTTTATGAGCAGTTCTTC	CASSSQFYEQFF
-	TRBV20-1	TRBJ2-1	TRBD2	TGCAGTGCTTGGGGACTAGCGTCCTACAATGAGCAGTTCTTC	CSAWGLASYNEQFF
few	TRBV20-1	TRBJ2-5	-	TGCAGTGCTCTAATCACAGGGACTAAAGAGACCCAGTACTTC	CSALITGTKETQYF
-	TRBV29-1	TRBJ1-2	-	TGCAGCGTTGGGCGGGAAGCTAACTATGGCTACACCTTC	CSVGREANYGYTF
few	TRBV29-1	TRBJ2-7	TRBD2	TGCAGCGTTGCAACCCCTAGCGGGTACTTTTACGAGCAGTACTTC	CSVATPSGYFYEQYF
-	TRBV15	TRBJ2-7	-	TGTGCCACCAGCAGAGTGCCGGGTTCCTACGAGCAGTACTTC	CATSRVPGSYEQYF
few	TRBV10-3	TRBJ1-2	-	TGTGCCATCAGTGGGAACAGCCGTGAGTTCTATGGCTACACCTTC	CAISGNSREFYGYTF
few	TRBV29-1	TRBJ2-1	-	TGCAGCGCCGCCAGGGACAATGAGCAGTTCTTC	CSAARDNEQFF
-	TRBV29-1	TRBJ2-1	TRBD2	TGCAGCGTTATCCCTGCTAGCGGGATGTACAATGAGCAGTTCTTC	CSVIPASGMYNEQFF
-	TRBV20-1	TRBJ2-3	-	TGCAGTGCGTACCAGGGAGATAGCACAGATACGCAGTATTTT	CSAYQGDSTDTQYF
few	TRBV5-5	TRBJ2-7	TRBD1	TGTGCCAGCAGACTAACGGGGACAGTTACCTACGAGCAGTACTTC	CASRLTGTVTYEQYF
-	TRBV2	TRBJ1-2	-	TGTGCCAGCGAAAGGTCAGGACGAATGATCGGCTACACCTTC	CASERSGRMIGYTF
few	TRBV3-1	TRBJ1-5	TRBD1	TGTGCCAGCAGCCAACGTCCGGGACAGCATCCTTATCAGCCCCAGCATTTT	CASSQRPGQHPYQPQHF
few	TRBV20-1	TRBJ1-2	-	TGCAGTGCTAGAGATCAGAAGAACTACTATGGCTACACCTTC	CSARDQKNYYGYTF
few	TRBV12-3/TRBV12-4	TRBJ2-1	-	TGTGCCAGCAGTTCGAATGCAGGCGAGCAGTTCTTC	CASSSNAGEQFF
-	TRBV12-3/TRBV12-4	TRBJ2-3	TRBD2	TGTGCCAGCAGCCCCTTGGGACTAGGACAATCTAGCACAGATACGCAGTATTTT	CASSPLGLGQSSTDTQYF
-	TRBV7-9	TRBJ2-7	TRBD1	TGTGCCAGCAGCTTATTGTACGACAGGGACTACGAGCAGTACTTC	CASSLLYDRDYEQYF
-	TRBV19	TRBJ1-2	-	TGTGCCAGTAGCTTATGGGGGGACTATGGCTACACCTTC	CASSLWGDYGYTF
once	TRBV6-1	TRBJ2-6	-	TGTGCCAGCAGGCGGCCCGGGGGGCCTGGGGCCAACGTCCTGACTTTC	CASRRPGGPGANVLTF
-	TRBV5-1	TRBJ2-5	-	TGCGCCAGCAGGTTTGAGGGGACGGAGACCCAGTACTTC	CASRFEGTETQYF
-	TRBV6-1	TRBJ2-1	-	TGTGCCACCGCCCCCCTCTATGTGGGAGGTAACAATGAGCAGTTCTTC	CATAPLYVGGNNEQFF
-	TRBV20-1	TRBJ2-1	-	TGCAGTGCAAAGACTTTAAGCTCCTACAATGAGCAGTTCTTC	CSAKTLSSYNEQFF
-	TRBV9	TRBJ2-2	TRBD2	TGTGCCAGCAGCCCTCTAGCGGGAGAGTACACCGGGGAGCTGTTTTTT	CASSPLAGEYTGELFF
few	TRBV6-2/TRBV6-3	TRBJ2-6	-	TGTGCCAGCAGTAAGGCGACGGGTGGGGCCAACGTCCTGACTTTC	CASSKATGGANVLTF
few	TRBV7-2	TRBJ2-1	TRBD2	TGTGCCAGCAGCTTGTACCGGGACTACCTGTTCTTC	CASSLYRDYLFF
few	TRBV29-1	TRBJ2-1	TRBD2	TGCAGCGCGACTAGCGCTTACAATGAGCAGTTCTTC	CSATSAYNEQFF
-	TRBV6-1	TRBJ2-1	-	TGTGCCAGCACACGACACCCCATAGCGGCTACCTACAATGAGCAGTTCTTC	CASTRHPIAATYNEQFF
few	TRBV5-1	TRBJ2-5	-	TGCGCCAGCAGCGTACAGGGAAGGGAGACCCAGTACTTC	CASSVQGRETQYF
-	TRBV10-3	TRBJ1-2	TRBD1	TGTGCCTTCCGGGACAGGGACTATGGCTACACCTTC	CAFRDRDYGYTF
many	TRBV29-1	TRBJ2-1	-	TGCAGCGCCCGGTGGCGGGTCGAAGCCTACAATGAGCAGTTCTTC	CSARWRVEAYNEQFF
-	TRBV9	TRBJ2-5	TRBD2	TGTGCCAGCAGCGCCAATAGCGGGAGCCAAGAGACCCAGTACTTC	CASSANSGSQETQYF